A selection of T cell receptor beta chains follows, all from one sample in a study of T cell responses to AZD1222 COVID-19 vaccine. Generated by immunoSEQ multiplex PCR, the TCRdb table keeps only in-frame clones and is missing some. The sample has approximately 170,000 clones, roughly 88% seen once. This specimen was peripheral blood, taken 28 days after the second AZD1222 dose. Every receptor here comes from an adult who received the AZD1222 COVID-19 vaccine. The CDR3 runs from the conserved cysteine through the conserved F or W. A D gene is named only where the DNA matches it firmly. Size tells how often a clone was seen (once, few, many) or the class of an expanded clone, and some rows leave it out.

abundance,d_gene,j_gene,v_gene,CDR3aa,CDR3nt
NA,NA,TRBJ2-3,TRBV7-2,CASNLGLTRTDTQYF,TGTGCCAGCAACCTAGGACTTACCCGCACAGATACGCAGTATTTT
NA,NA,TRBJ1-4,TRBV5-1,CASSGSDEKLFF,TGCGCCAGCAGCGGGAGTGATGAAAAACTGTTTTTT
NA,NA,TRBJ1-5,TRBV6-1,CASSESLGGNQPQHF,TGTGCCAGCAGTGAATCCTTGGGGGGCAATCAGCCCCAGCATTTT
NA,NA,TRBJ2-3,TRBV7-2,CASSLGGGRSSTDTQYF,TGTGCCAGCAGCTTAGGAGGAGGACGATCTAGCACAGATACGCAGTATTTT
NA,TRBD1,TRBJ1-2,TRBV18,CASSPTGAPYGYTF,TGTGCCAGCTCACCGACAGGGGCCCCCTATGGCTACACCTTC
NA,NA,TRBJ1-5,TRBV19,CASSIAEGQPQHF,TGTGCCAGTAGTATAGCCGAGGGGCAGCCCCAGCATTTT
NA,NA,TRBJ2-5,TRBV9,CASSVWTGDQETQYF,TGTGCCAGCAGCGTTTGGACGGGAGACCAAGAGACCCAGTACTTC
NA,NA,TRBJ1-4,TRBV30,CAWRPRGSEKLFF,TGTGCCTGGAGACCCAGGGGCTCCGAAAAACTGTTTTTT
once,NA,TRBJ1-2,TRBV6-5,CASSPGRSNYGYTF,TGTGCCAGCAGCCCCGGACGGTCTAACTATGGCTACACCTTC
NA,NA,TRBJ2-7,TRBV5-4,CASSLGGPGGLYEQYF,TGTGCCAGCAGCTTGGGGGGACCCGGAGGACTATACGAGCAGTACTTC